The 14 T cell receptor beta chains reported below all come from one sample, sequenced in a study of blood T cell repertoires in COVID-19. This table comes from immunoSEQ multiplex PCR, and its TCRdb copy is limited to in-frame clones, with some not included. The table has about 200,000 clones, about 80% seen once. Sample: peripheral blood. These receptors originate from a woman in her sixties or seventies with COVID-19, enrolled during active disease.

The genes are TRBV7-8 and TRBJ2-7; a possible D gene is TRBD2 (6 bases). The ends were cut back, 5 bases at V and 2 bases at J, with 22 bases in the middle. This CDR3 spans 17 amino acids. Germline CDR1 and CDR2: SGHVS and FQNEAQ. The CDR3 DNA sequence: TGTGCCAGCAGCCACCGAGGCGGGGCAGGGATGGCCTACGAGCAGTACTTC. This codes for CASSHRGGAGMAYEQYF.

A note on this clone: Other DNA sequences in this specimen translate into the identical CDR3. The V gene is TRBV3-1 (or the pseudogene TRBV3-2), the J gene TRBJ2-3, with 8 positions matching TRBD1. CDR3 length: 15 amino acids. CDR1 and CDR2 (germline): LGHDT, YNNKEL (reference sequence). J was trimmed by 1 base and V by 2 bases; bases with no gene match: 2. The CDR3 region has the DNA TGTGCCAGCAGCCAAACAGGGGGAGGCACAGATACGCAGTATTTT. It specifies CASSQTGGGTDTQYF.

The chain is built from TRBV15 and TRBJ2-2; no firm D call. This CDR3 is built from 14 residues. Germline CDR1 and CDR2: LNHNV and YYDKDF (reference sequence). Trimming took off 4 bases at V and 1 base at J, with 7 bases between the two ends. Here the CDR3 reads CATSIGGNTGELFF. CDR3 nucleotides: TGTGCCACCAGCATCGGCGGGAACACCGGGGAGCTGTTTTTT.

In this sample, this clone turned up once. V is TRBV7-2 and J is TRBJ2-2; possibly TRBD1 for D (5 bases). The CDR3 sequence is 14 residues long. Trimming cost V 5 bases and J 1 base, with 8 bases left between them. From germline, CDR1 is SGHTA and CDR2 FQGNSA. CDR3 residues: CASSLQGNTGELFF. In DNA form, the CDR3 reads TGTGCCAGCAGCCTCCAGGGGAACACCGGGGAGCTGTTTTTT.

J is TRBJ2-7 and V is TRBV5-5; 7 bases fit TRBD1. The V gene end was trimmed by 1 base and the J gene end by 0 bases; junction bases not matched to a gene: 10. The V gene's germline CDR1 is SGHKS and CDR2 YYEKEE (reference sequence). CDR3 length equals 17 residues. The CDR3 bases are TGTGCCAGCAGCTTGAAAGGGGGCGGGCCAGGCTCCTACGAGCAGTACGTC. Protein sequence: CASSLKGGGPGSYEQYV.

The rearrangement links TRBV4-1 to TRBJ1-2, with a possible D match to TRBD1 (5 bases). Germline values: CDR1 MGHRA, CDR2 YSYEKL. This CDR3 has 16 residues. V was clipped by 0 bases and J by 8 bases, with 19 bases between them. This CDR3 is CASSQDVGQATRGYTF. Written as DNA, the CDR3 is TGCGCCAGCAGCCAAGATGTTGGACAAGCTACGAGAGGCTACACCTTC.

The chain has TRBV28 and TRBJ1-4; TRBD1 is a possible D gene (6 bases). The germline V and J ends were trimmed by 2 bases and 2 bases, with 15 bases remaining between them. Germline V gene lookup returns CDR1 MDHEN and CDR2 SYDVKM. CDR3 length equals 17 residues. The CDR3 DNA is TGTGCCAGCAGTTTACAGGGGATGCTACATACTAATGAAAAACTGTTTTTT. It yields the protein CASSLQGMLHTNEKLFF. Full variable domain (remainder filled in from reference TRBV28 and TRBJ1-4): DVKVTQSSRYLVKRTGEKVFLECVQDMDHENMFWYRQDPGLGLRLIYFSYDVKMKEKGDIPEGYSVSREKKERFSLILESASTNQTSMYLCASSLQGMLHTNEKLFFGSGTQLSVL.

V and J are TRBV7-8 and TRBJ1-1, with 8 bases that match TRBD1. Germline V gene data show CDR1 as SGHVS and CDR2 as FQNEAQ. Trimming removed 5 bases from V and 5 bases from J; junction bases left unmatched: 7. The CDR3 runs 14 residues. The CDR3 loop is CASSPRQGSTEAFF. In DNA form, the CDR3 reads TGTGCCAGCAGCCCCAGACAGGGGTCGACTGAAGCTTTCTTT.

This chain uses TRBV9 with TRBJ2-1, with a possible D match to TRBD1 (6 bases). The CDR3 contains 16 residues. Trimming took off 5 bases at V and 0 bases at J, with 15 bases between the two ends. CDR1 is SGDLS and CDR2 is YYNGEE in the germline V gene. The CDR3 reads CASSITGKSSYNEQFF. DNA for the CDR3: TGTGCCAGCAGTATAACAGGGAAAAGCTCCTACAATGAGCAGTTCTTC.

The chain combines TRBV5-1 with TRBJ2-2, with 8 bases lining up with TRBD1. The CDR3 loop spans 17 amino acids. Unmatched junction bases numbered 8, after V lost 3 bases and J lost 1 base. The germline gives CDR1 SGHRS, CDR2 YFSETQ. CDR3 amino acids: CASSSNPGTGNTGELFF. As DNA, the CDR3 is TGCGCCAGCAGCTCGAACCCCGGGACAGGGAACACCGGGGAGCTGTTTTTT.

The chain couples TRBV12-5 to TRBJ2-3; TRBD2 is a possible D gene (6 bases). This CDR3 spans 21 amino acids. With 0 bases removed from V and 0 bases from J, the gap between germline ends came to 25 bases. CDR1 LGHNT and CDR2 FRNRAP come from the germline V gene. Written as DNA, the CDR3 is TGTGCTAGTGGTTTGGTACAGACTAGTTCTTCACCTGGGACTAGCACAGATACGCAGTATTTT. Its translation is CASGLVQTSSSPGTSTDTQYF.

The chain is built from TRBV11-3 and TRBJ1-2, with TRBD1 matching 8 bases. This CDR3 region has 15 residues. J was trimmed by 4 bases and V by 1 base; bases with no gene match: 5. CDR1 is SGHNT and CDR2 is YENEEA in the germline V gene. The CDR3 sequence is CASSLGRDRCYGYTF. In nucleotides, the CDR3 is TGTGCCAGCAGCTTAGGTCGGGACAGGTGCTATGGCTACACCTTC.

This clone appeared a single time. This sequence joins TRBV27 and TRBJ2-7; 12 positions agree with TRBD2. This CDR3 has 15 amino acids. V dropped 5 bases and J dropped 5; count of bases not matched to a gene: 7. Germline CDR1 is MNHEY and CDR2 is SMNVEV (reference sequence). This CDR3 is CASSVTSGRINEQYF. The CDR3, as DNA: TGTGCCAGCAGTGTCACTAGCGGGAGGATCAACGAGCAGTACTTC.

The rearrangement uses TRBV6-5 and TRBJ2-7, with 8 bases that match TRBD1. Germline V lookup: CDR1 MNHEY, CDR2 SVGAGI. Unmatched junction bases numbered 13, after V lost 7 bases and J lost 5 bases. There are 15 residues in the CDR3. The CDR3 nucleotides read TGTGCCAGCAACCCCTTTGACAGGGGAAAGAACGAGCAGTACGTC. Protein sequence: CASNPFDRGKNEQYV.